The clone carrying this TCR beta chain has a handful of counts. The sample originates from a study of T cell repertoires in cytomegalovirus infection. V was pared by 5 bases and J by 2 bases, with 19 bases between. Germline V lookup: CDR1 LNHDA, CDR2 SQIVND (reference sequence). The CDR3 extends over 18 amino acids. One entry per CDR3 protein, called by TCRdb with MiXCR from the reads. The sample shows a few hundred thousand distinct CDR3 sequences, around 9.5% of them seen only once. V is TRBV19 and J is TRBJ2-6, with D unclear. The TCR comes from a human donor in good health (CMV status not recorded). Some clones in this sample may be carry-over from other donors' samples. The sequencing input was PBMCs. In nucleotides, the CDR3 is TGTGCCAGTAGTTTCCAGGCCCCCCAGGTCCCTGGGGCCAACGTCCTGACTTTC. This sequence encodes CASSFQAPQVPGANVLTF.